These 26 T cell receptor beta chains came from one sample sequenced in a study of regulatory T cells in long-lasting Graves disease. According to the study, TCR beta libraries were built with iRepertoire HTBI primers and CDR3-region Arm-PCR. TCRdb itself ran the multiplex PCR reads through MiXCR, one entry per CDR3 protein. The sample lists about 290,000 distinct CDR3 sequences; around a fifth were seen once. As for time point: persistent/refractory GD, antithyroid drugs over 5 years with positive TRAb. Extracted PBMC RNA gave rise to the TCR library. The starting material was peripheral blood mononuclear cells (PBMCs), obtained when the disease was refractory, from a patient treated with antithyroid drugs. Every receptor here comes from a female donor with Graves disease.

This clonotype was seen more than once but under ten times. The chain carries TRBV7-6 and TRBJ2-7; possibly TRBD1 or TRBD2 for D (6 bases each). This CDR3 contains 17 residues. V lost 5 bases to trimming and J lost 2 bases, with 22 bases between them. Germline lookup yields CDR1 SGHVS and CDR2 FNYEAQ. The CDR3 DNA is TGTGCCAGCAGCGCCTTGGGGGGCAGGACCCAAACCTACGAGCAGTACTTC. Translating it yields CASSALGGRTQTYEQYF.

At least ten counts were recorded for this clonotype. The chain couples TRBV6-5 to TRBJ1-5; D perhaps matches TRBD1 (6 bases). V was shortened by 8 bases and J by 1 base, with 21 bases between the two germline ends. CDR3 length: 17 amino acids. Germline CDR1 and CDR2: MNHEY and SVGAGI. The CDR3: CASRSLGGARSNQPQHF. The DNA for the CDR3 is TGTGCCAGCCGTTCCCTTGGGGGGGCGAGGAGCAATCAGCCCCAGCATTTT.

The sample holds many counts of this clonotype. The chain recombines TRBV27 with TRBJ1-2, with D perhaps matching TRBD1 (6 bases). The CDR3 sequence is 14 residues long. Germline V gene lookup returns CDR1 MNHEY and CDR2 SMNVEV (reference sequence). V was pared by 5 bases and J by 4 bases, with 14 bases between. CDR3 coding DNA: TGTGCCAGCAGTGATAAACAGGGCAGCTATGGCTACACCTTC. Amino acid sequence: CASSDKQGSYGYTF.

This clonotype was seen ten or more times. The CDR3 loop reads CSARRVNLRNKSSYEQYF. The CDR3 DNA reads TGCAGTGCTAGAAGGGTAAATCTAAGAAACAAGAGCTCCTACGAGCAGTACTTC. The chain couples TRBV20-1 to TRBJ2-7, with D hard to call. The V end lost 2 bases, the J end lost 0 bases, and 23 bases lay between the germline ends. The CDR3 consists of 18 residues. The germline CDR1 and CDR2 sequences are DFQATT and SNEGSKA (reference sequence).

The rearrangement links TRBV20-1 to TRBJ1-1; 7 bases fit TRBD1. Germline V gene data show CDR1 as DFQATT and CDR2 as SNEGSKA (reference sequence). This CDR3 spans 15 amino acids. The junction had 5 bases not matched to a gene; V was cut back by 0 bases and J by 1 base. The CDR3 here is CSARDPGTENTEAFF. CDR3 nucleotide sequence: TGCAGTGCTAGAGACCCCGGGACAGAGAACACTGAAGCTTTCTTT.

The V and J genes are TRBV4-1 and TRBJ1-2; D is uncertain. The V end was cut by 1 base, the J end by 6 bases, with 9 bases between. Germline lookup yields CDR1 MGHRA and CDR2 YSYEKL. CDR3 length equals 13 residues. The CDR3 region has the DNA TGCGCCAGCAGCCAAGTAGGGATCGATGGCTACACCTTC. Translating it yields CASSQVGIDGYTF.

V gene TRBV27 combines with J gene TRBJ1-2; no firm D call. This CDR3 region has 11 residues. Trimming shortened V by 3 bases and J by 6 bases, and 5 bases separated the two germline ends. CDR1 MNHEY and CDR2 SMNVEV come from the germline V gene (reference sequence). In nucleotides, the CDR3 is TGTGCCAGCAGTTTTCGGGATGGCTACACCTTC. Its protein product is CASSFRDGYTF.

This clonotype was counted only a few times. The CDR3 sequence: CASSLGSGGSGGGTEAFF. The CDR3, as DNA: TGCGCCAGCAGCTTGGGATCGGGTGGTTCAGGGGGCGGAACTGAAGCTTTCTTT. The chain employs TRBV5-1 and TRBJ1-1, with 8 bases aligning to TRBD1. Trimming removed 0 bases from V and 5 bases from J; junction bases left unmatched: 15. Germline V lookup: CDR1 SGHRS, CDR2 YFSETQ. The CDR3 extends over 18 amino acids.

This clonotype was detected only a few times. This chain joins TRBV7-8 and TRBJ2-7; D gene unclear. This CDR3 has 14 amino acids. Looked up from germline, CDR1 is SGHVS and CDR2 is FQNEAQ. V shed 6 bases and J shed 1 base, with 13 bases lying between them. CDR3 bases: TGTGCCAGCAGTCAAGGGCCTTCGTCCTACGAGCAGTACTTC. It translates to CASSQGPSSYEQYF. The whole variable domain, filled in from reference TRBV7-8 and TRBJ2-7, reads GAGVSQSPRYKVAKRGQDVALRCDPISGHVSLFWYQQALGQGPEFLTYFQNEAQLDKSGLPSDRFFAERPEGSVSTLKIQRTQQEDSAVYLCASSQGPSSYEQYFGPGTRLTVT.

This clonotype was detected many times. The genes are TRBV20-1 and TRBJ2-7; 9 bases fit TRBD2. The CDR3 is 13 amino acids. Germline V gene sequence: CDR1 DFQATT, CDR2 SNEGSKA (reference sequence). Unmatched junction bases numbered 7, after V lost 3 bases and J lost 7 bases. CDR3 amino acids: CSASLAGVFEQYF. CDR3 nucleotides: TGCAGTGCTAGCTTAGCGGGAGTCTTTGAGCAGTACTTC.

At least ten counts were recorded for this clonotype. The chain carries TRBV19 and TRBJ2-5, with TRBD1 as a possible D gene (6 bases). The CDR3 is made up of 13 amino acids. The ends were cut back, 4 bases at V and 3 bases at J, with 9 bases in the middle. Germline V CDR1 and CDR2: LNHDA, SQIVND (reference sequence). The CDR3 nucleotides read TGTGCCAGTAGTACTAGGACAGAAGAGACCCAGTACTTC. Translated: CASSTRTEETQYF.

CDR3 nucleotides: TGTGCCAGCAGTTACGGCTTTTTCGGGGAGCTGTTTTTT. It encodes CASSYGFFGELFF. The V and J genes are TRBV6-9 and TRBJ2-2; D uncertain. CDR1 is MNHGY, CDR2 SVAAGI, per germline. V lost 3 bases and J lost 7, with 9 bases in between. The CDR3 contains 13 residues.

This clonotype was recorded many times. The J gene is TRBJ1-1, the V gene TRBV12-3 or TRBV12-4, with D possibly being TRBD1 (5 bases). This CDR3 comprises 14 residues. Trimming shortened V by 5 bases and J by 0 bases, and 10 bases separated the two germline ends. The CDR3 loop is CASSRPTVNTEAFF. The CDR3 region has the DNA TGTGCCAGCAGTAGACCGACAGTGAACACTGAAGCTTTCTTT.

In its sample, this clonotype was seen a few times. The chain couples TRBV20-1 to TRBJ2-5; D gene ambiguous. The V end was cut by 6 bases, the J end by 3 bases, with 11 bases between. Germline CDR1 DFQATT, CDR2 SNEGSKA (reference sequence). This CDR3 contains 12 residues. CDR3 nucleotides: TGCAGTGCCCTCGCCTCTGAAGAGACCCAGTACTTC. Translation gives CSALASEETQYF.

The chain links TRBV4-3 to TRBJ1-2; 7 positions match TRBD1. Germline trimming cut 0 bases from V and 5 bases from J; bases unmatched to any gene: 3. The CDR3 loop spans 14 amino acids. Looked up from germline, CDR1 is LGHNA and CDR2 is YSLEER. CDR3 nucleotides: TGCGCCAGCAGCCAAGATACAGGGGTTTATGGCTACACCTTC. It yields the protein CASSQDTGVYGYTF.

This clonotype has just a few counts. V gene TRBV29-1 combines with J gene TRBJ2-6; 10 bases match TRBD1. Trimming at V came to 1 base and at J to 1 base, leaving 7 bases not matched to a gene. Per the germline V gene, CDR1 is SQVTM and CDR2 is ANQGSEA. CDR3 length equals 18 residues. The CDR3 sequence: CSVEVTGTGDSGANVLTF. The CDR3 DNA reads TGCAGCGTTGAAGTAACCGGGACAGGGGATTCTGGGGCCAACGTCCTGACTTTC.

This clonotype came up a few times. V gene TRBV11-2 combines with J gene TRBJ2-2; TRBD2 aligns across 9 bases. Germline CDR1 and CDR2: SGHAT and FQNNGV. The CDR3 is 18 amino acids. Trimming removed 6 bases from V and 2 bases from J; junction bases left unmatched: 13. DNA of the CDR3: TGTGCCAGCAGAATACAGGGTAGCGGGAGTCTCAACACCGGGGAGCTGTTTTTT. Residues: CASRIQGSGSLNTGELFF. The complete variable domain, with remaining parts taken from reference TRBV11-2 and TRBJ2-2, reads EAGVAQSPRYKIIEKRQSVAFWCNPISGHATLYWYQQILGQGPKLLIQFQNNGVVDDSQLPKDRFSAERLKGVDSTLKIQPAKLEDSAVYLCASRIQGSGSLNTGELFFGEGSRLTVL.

This clonotype was observed a handful of times. The chain recombines TRBV19 with TRBJ2-1; 9 nucleotides match TRBD2. The V and J ends lost 4 bases and 4 bases, in that order; junction bases with no gene match: 5. The CDR3 length is 15 residues. Germline CDR1 LNHDA, CDR2 SQIVND (reference sequence). Here the CDR3 reads CASSTRLAAYNEQFF. The CDR3, as DNA: TGTGCCAGTAGTACCCGACTAGCGGCTTACAATGAGCAGTTCTTC.

The V call is TRBV20-1, the J call TRBJ2-7; 9 bases fit TRBD2. The CDR3 loop spans 14 amino acids. Germline V lookup: CDR1 DFQATT, CDR2 SNEGSKA (reference sequence). After removal of 2 bases from V and 6 bases from J, the junction contained 8 bases not matched to a gene. The CDR3 sequence is CSARSSAGGGEQYF. DNA of the CDR3: TGCAGTGCTAGATCGTCCGCGGGAGGGGGCGAGCAGTACTTC.

This clonotype occurred many times. This chain joins TRBV28 and TRBJ1-6; D call uncertain. The CDR3 length is 14 residues. The V gene lost 5 bases and the J gene lost 7 bases, with 12 bases spanning the gap. Germline V lookup: CDR1 MDHEN, CDR2 SYDVKM. The CDR3 reads CASSRWVTNSPLHF. CDR3 nucleotides: TGTGCCAGCAGTCGCTGGGTTACCAATTCACCCCTCCACTTT.

This clonotype was seen at least ten times. The V and J genes are TRBV10-3 and TRBJ2-7, with TRBD2 matching 7 bases. In germline, CDR1 is ENHRY, CDR2 SYGVKD. The CDR3 runs 10 residues. Germline trimming cut 11 bases from V and 8 bases from J; bases unmatched to any gene: 6. DNA for the CDR3: TGTGCCTCGGGGGGACTAAAGCAGTACTTC. Translating gives CASGGLKQYF.

The table lists this clonotype with a few counts. The genes are TRBV10-3 and TRBJ2-7; D may be TRBD1 (6 bases). Germline CDR1 is ENHRY and CDR2 is SYGVKD. This CDR3 is 14 amino acids long. Trimming shortened V by 3 bases and J by 2 bases, and 11 bases separated the two germline ends. The CDR3 region has the DNA TGTGCCATCAGTGATAGGACAGACACCTACGAGCAGTACTTC. Translated, it gives CAISDRTDTYEQYF.

The V call is TRBV20-1, the J call TRBJ1-1; no reliable D call. Germline lookup yields CDR1 DFQATT and CDR2 SNEGSKA (reference sequence). Trimming shortened V by 0 bases and J by 10 bases, and 21 bases separated the two germline ends. The CDR3 is 15 amino acids. In DNA form, the CDR3 reads TGCAGTGCTAGAGATTATGAAGGGTTGACCCCCGGAGCTTTCTTT. Its protein is CSARDYEGLTPGAFF.

This clonotype was seen a handful of times. V and J are TRBV7-6 and TRBJ2-7; D possibly corresponds to TRBD2 (7 bases). CDR3 size: 15 residues. The germline V gene has CDR1 SGHVS and CDR2 FNYEAQ. V was pared by 4 bases and J by 4 bases, with 17 bases between. CDR3 residues: CASSSLGGRWYEQYF. In nucleotides, the CDR3 is TGTGCCAGCAGCTCCTTGGGGGGGCGCTGGTACGAGCAGTACTTC.

This clonotype has just a few counts. The rearrangement links TRBV30 to TRBJ2-7; D may be TRBD2 (5 bases). Germline lookup yields CDR1 GTSNPN and CDR2 SVGIG (reference sequence). The CDR3 has 15 residues. The V gene lost 4 bases and the J gene lost 0 bases, with 16 bases spanning the gap. In DNA, the CDR3 is TGTGCCTGGACCCATGGAGGCCCCCTCTCCTACGAGCAGTACTTC. Translation: CAWTHGGPLSYEQYF.

This clonotype was recorded many times. This chain uses TRBV7-8 with TRBJ2-5; TRBD2 might be the D (5 bases). The length of the CDR3 is 14 residues. Germline values: CDR1 SGHVS, CDR2 FQNEAQ. Trimming pared 4 bases from V and 3 bases from J, leaving 12 bases between. CDR3 DNA sequence: TGTGCCAGCAGCTGGATTAGCGCAGAAGAGACCCAGTACTTC. Translated: CASSWISAEETQYF.